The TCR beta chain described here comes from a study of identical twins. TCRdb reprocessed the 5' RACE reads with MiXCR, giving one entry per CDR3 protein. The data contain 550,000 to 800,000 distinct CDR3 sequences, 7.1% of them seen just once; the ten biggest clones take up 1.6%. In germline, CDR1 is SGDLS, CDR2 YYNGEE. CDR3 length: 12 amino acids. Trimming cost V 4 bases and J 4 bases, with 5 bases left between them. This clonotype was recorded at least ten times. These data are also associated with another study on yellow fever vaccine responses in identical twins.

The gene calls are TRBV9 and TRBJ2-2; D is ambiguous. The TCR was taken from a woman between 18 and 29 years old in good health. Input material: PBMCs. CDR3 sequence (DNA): TGTGCCAGCAGCCCCTTCACCGGGGAGCTGTTTTTT. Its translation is CASSPFTGELFF.